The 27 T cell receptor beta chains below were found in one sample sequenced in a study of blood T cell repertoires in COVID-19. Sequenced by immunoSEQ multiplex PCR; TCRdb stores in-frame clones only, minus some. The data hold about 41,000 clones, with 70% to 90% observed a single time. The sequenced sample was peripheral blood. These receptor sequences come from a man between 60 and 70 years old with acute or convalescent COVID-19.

CDR3 coding DNA: TGTGCCAGCAGCCCGCGGGACAGTCCCTACGAGCAGTACTTC. Protein sequence: CASSPRDSPYEQYF. The chain uses TRBV11-3 and TRBJ2-7; D may be TRBD1 (7 bases). Germline V gene sequence: CDR1 SGHNT, CDR2 YENEEA. The CDR3 runs to 14 residues. The V and J ends lost 5 bases and 2 bases respectively, with 13 bases between them.

This CDR3 is CASSLDIDRGGEKLFF. Written as DNA, the CDR3 is TGTGCCAGCAGCTTAGACATTGACAGGGGGGGTGAAAAACTGTTTTTT. The chain uses TRBV7-9 and TRBJ1-4, with 9 bases matching TRBD1. The CDR3 sequence is 16 residues long. Germline CDR1 SEHNR, CDR2 FQNEAQ (reference sequence). Trimming took 1 base from V and 7 from J; bases not matched to a gene: 7.

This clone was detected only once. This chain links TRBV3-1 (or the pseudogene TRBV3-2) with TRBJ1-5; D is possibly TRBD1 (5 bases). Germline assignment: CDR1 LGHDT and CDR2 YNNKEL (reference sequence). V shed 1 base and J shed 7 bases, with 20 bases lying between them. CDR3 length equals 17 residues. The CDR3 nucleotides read TGTGCCAGCAGCCAAGGGAGTCCCTCGCCCCGACAGCAGCCCCAGCATTTT. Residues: CASSQGSPSPRQQPQHF.

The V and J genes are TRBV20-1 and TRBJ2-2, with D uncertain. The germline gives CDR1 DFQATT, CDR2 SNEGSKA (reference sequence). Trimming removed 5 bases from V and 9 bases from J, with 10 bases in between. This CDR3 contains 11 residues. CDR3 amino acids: CSAAQSRELFF. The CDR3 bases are TGCAGTGCTGCACAGAGCCGGGAGCTGTTTTTT.

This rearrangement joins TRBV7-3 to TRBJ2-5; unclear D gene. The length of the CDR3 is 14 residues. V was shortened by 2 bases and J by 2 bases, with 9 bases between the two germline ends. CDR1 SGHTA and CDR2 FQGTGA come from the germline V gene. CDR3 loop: CASSLDNLQETQYF. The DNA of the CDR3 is TGTGCCAGCAGCTTAGATAACTTACAAGAGACCCAGTACTTC.

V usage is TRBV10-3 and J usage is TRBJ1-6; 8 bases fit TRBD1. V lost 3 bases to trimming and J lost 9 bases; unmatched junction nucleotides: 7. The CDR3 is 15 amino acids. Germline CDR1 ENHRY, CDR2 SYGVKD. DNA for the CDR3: TGTGCCATCAGTGAAGGACAGGGAGGAATTTCACCCCTCCACTTT. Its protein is CAISEGQGGISPLHF.

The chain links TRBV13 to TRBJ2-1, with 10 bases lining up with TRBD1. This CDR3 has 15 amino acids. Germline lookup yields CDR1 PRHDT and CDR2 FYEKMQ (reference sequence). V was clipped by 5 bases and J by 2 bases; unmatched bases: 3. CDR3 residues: CASSPGQGAYNEQFF. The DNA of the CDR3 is TGTGCCAGCAGCCCTGGACAGGGGGCCTACAATGAGCAGTTCTTC.

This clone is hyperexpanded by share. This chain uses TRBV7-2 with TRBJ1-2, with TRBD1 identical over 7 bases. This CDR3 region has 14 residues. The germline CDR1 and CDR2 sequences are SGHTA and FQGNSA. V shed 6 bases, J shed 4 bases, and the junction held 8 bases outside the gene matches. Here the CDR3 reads CASSYDRDGYGYTF. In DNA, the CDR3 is TGTGCCAGCAGTTACGACAGGGACGGCTATGGCTACACCTTC. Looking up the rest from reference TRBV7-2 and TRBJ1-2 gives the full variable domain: GAGVSQSPSNKVTEKGKDVELRCDPISGHTALYWYRQSLGQGLEFLIYFQGNSAPDKSGLPSDRFSAERTGGSVSTLTIQRTQQEDSAVYLCASSYDRDGYGYTFGSGTRLTVV.

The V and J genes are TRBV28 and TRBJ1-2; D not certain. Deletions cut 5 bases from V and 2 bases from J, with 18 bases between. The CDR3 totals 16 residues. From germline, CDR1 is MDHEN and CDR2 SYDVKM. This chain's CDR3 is CASSERLMSLNYGYTF. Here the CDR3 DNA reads TGTGCCAGCAGTGAACGCCTTATGAGTTTAAACTATGGCTACACCTTC.

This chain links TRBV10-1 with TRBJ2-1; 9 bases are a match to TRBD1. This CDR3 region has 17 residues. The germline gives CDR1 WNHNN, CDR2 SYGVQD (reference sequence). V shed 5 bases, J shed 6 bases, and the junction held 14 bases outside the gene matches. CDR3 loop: CASSHSRGTGLVNEQFF. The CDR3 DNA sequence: TGCGCCAGCAGTCATTCTCGGGGGACAGGGTTGGTCAATGAGCAGTTCTTC.

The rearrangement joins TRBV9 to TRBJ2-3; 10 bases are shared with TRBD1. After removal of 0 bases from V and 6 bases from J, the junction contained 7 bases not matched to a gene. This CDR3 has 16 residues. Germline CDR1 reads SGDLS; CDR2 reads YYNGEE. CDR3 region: CASSVETGGRGDTQYF. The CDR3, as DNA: TGTGCCAGCAGCGTAGAGACAGGGGGCAGAGGGGATACGCAGTATTTT.

The CDR3 region is CASSVVGAGELFF. In nucleotides, the CDR3 is TGTGCCAGCAGCGTTGTAGGAGCCGGGGAGCTGTTTTTT. The chain recombines TRBV7-2 with TRBJ2-2; unclear D gene. The germline gives CDR1 SGHTA, CDR2 FQGNSA. CDR3 length: 13 residues. V shed 5 bases and J shed 6 bases, with 10 bases lying between them.

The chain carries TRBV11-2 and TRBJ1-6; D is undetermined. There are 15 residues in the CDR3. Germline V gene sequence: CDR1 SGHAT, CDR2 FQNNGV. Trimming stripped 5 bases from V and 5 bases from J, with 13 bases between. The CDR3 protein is CASSRGVGNNSPLHF. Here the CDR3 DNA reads TGTGCCAGCAGCAGAGGTGTCGGAAATAATTCACCCCTCCACTTT.

The CDR3, as DNA: TGTGCCAGCAGCCAAGGAGTTGCAGATACGCAGTATTTT. Amino acids: CASSQGVADTQYF. The V and J genes are TRBV4-2 and TRBJ2-3; no definite D call. Germline V gene sequence: CDR1 LGHNA, CDR2 YNFKEQ. This CDR3 spans 13 amino acids. The V end was cut by 1 base, the J end by 4 bases, with 6 bases between.

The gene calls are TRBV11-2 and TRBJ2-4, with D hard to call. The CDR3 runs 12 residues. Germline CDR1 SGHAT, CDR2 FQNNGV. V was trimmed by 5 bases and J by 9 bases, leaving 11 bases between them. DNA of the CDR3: TGTGCCAGCAGCAAAGCCCGAGGCATTCAGTACTTC. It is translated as CASSKARGIQYF.

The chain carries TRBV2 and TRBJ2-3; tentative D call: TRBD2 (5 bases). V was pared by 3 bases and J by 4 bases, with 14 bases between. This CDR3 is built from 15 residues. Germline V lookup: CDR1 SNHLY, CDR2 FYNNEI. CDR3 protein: CASSEGVAYADTQYF. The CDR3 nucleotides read TGTGCCAGCAGTGAGGGAGTAGCGTATGCAGATACGCAGTATTTT.

CDR3 protein: CSVERAPSSTPAFF. CDR3 in DNA: TGCAGCGTTGAGAGGGCCCCCAGTTCGACGCCAGCTTTCTTT. The gene calls are TRBV29-1 and TRBJ1-1; no reliable D call. V shed 3 bases and J shed 10 bases, with 21 bases lying between them. CDR3 length: 14 residues. Germline values: CDR1 SQVTM, CDR2 ANQGSEA.

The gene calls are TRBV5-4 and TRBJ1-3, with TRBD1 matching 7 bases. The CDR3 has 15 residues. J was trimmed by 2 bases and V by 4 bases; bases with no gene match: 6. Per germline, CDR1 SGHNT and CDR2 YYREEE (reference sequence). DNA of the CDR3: TGTGCCAGCAGCGTGGCCGGGACAGCTGGAAACACCATATATTTT. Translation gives CASSVAGTAGNTIYF.

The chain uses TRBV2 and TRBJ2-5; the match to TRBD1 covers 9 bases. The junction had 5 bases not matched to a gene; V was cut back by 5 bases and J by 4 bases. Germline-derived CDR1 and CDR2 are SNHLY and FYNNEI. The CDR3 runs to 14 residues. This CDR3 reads CASSWTGVGETQYF. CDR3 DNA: TGTGCCAGCAGTTGGACAGGGGTTGGAGAGACCCAGTACTTC. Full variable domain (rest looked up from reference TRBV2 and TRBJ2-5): EPEVTQTPSHQVTQMGQEVILRCVPISNHLYFYWYRQILGQKVEFLVSFYNNEISEKSEIFDDQFSVERPDGSNFTLKIRSTKLEDSAMYFCASSWTGVGETQYFGPGTRLLVL.

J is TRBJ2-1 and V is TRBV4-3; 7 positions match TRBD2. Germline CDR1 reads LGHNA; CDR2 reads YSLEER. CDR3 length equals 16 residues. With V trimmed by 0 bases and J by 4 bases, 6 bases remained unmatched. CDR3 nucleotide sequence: TGCGCCAGCAGCCAAGATCCCGCGGGGGTTTACAATGAGCAGTTCTTC. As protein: CASSQDPAGVYNEQFF.

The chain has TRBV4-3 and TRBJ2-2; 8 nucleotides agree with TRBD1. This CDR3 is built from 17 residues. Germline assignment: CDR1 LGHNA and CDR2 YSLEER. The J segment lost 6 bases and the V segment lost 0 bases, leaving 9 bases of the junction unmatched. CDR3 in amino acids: CASSQEQGRGRAGELFF. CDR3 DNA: TGCGCCAGCAGCCAAGAACAGGGCAGGGGGCGCGCCGGGGAGCTGTTTTTT.

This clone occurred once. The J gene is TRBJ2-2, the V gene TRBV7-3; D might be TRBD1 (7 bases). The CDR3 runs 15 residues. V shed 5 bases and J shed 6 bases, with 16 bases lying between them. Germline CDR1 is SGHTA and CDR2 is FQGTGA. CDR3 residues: CASSHIGGGSGELFF. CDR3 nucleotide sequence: TGTGCCAGCAGCCATATAGGAGGGGGCTCCGGGGAGCTGTTTTTT. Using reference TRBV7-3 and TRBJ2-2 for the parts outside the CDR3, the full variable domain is GAGVSQTPSNKVTEKGKYVELRCDPISGHTALYWYRQSLGQGPEFLIYFQGTGAADDSGLPNDRFFAVRPEGSVSTLKIQRTERGDSAVYLCASSHIGGGSGELFFGEGSRLTVL.

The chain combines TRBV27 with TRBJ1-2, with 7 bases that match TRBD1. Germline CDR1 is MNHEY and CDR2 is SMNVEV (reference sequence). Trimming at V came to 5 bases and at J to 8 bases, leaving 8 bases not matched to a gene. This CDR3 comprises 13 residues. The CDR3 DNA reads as TGTGCCAGCAGTCACGACAGGGACGGGGGCTACACCTTC. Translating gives CASSHDRDGGYTF.

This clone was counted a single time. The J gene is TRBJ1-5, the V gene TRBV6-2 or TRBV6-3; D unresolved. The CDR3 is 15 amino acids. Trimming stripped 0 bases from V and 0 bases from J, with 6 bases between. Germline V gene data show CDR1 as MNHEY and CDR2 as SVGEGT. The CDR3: CASSYSSYSNQPQHF. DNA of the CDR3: TGTGCCAGCAGTTACTCGAGTTATAGCAATCAGCCCCAGCATTTT.

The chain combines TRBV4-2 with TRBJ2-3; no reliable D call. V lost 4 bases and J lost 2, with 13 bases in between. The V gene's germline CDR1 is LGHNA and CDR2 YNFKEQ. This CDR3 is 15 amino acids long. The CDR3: CASSPPLLFTDTQYF. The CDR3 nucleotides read TGTGCCAGCAGCCCCCCCCTTCTCTTCACAGATACGCAGTATTTT.

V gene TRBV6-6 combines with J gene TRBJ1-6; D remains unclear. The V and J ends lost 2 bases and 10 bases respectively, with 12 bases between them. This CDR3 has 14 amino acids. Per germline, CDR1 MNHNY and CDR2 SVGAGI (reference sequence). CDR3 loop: CASSYEGAPSPLHF. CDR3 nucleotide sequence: TGTGCCAGCAGTTACGAGGGAGCTCCGTCACCCCTCCACTTT.

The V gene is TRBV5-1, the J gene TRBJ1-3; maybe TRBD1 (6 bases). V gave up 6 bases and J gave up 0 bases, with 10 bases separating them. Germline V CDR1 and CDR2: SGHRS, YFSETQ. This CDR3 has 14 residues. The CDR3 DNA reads TGCGCCAGCACCCCGACAGGCTCTGGAAACACCATATATTTT. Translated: CASTPTGSGNTIYF.